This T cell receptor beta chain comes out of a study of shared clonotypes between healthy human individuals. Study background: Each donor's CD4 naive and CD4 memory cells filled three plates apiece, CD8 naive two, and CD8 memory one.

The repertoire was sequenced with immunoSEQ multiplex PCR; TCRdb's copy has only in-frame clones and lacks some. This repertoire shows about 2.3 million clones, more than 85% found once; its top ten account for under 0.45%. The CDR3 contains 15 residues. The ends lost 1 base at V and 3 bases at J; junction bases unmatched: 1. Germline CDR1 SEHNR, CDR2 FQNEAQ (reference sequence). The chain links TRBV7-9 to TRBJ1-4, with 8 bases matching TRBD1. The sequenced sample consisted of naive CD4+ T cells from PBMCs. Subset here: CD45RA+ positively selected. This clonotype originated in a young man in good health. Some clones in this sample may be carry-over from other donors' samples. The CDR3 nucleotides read TGTGCCAGCAGCTTAGGGGGACAGGCTAATGAAAAACTGTTTTTT. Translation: CASSLGGQANEKLFF.